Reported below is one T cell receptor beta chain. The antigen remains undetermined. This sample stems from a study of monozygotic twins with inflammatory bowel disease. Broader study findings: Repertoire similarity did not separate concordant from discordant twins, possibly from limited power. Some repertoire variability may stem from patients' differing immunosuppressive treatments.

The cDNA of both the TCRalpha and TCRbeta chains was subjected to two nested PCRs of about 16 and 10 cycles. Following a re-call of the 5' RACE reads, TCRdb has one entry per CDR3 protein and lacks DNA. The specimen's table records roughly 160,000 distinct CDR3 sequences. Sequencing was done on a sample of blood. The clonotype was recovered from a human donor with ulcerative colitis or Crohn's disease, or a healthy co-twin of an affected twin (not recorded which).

CDR3 amino acids: CASSPLRAGQGMFSGANVLTF. The chain recombines TRBV4-1 with TRBJ2-6; TCRdb designates TRBD1, a call that cannot be tested without DNA. The CDR3 contains 21 residues. Germline V gene data show CDR1 as MGHRA and CDR2 as YSYEKL.